This T cell receptor beta chain came from a study of control samples from healthy donors and cancer patients. From germline, CDR1 is SEHNR and CDR2 FQNEAQ (reference sequence). Trimming removed 5 bases from V and 6 bases from J, with 14 bases in between. The CDR3 consists of 15 residues. Clones were read by immunoSEQ multiplex PCR, and TCRdb kept only the in-frame ones, dropping some. This table holds 70,000 to 100,000 clones, 85% to 90% found once. Sequenced input: blood. This TCR was recovered from a woman aged 60-75 years in good health. The V and J genes are TRBV7-9 and TRBJ1-6; D possibly corresponds to TRBD1 (5 bases). Here the CDR3 DNA reads TGTGCCAGCAGCCCCCCGGGACGGGCTAATTCACCCCTCCACTTT. Its translation is CASSPPGRANSPLHF.